The T cell receptor beta chain under discussion was sequenced for a study of identical twins. Trimming cost V 4 bases and J 4 bases, with 14 bases left between them. Per germline, CDR1 SGHRS and CDR2 YFSETQ. CDR3 length equals 15 residues. MiXCR was run by TCRdb on the 5' RACE reads, yielding one entry per CDR3 protein. The table lists hundreds of thousands of distinct CDR3 sequences, roughly 8% of them singletons, with around 0.95% in the top ten. The same data also went into a second study, on yellow fever vaccine responses in identical twins.

Source material: PBMCs. This receptor was taken from a woman between 18 and 29 years old in good health. This chain links TRBV5-1 with TRBJ2-2, with D perhaps TRBD2 (6 bases). The CDR3 is CASSPGNGGTGELFF. CDR3 nucleotides: TGCGCCAGCAGCCCAGGAAACGGGGGCACCGGGGAGCTGTTTTTT.